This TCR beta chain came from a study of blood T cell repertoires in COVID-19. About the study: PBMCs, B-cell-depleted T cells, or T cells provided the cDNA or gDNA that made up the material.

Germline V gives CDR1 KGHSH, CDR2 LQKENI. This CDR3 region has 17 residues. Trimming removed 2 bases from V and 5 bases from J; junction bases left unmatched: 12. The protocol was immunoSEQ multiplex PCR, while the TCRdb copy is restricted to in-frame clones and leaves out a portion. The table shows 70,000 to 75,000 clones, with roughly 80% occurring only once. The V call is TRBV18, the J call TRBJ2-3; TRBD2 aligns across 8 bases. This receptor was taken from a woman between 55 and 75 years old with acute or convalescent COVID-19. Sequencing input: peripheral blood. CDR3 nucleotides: TGTGCCAGCTCACCAACTAGCGGCGGGATAGCGGGAGATACGCAGTATTTT. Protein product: CASSPTSGGIAGDTQYF.